The text below deals with one T cell receptor (beta chain). Its antigen is as yet unknown. This entry is derived from a study of cytomegalovirus exposure and HLA in healthy donors. Study details: Approximately 85 million unique TCRs from HLA-typed donors were held in an early release of data. General study findings and limits: Using a false discovery rate of 0.05, a later analysis showed that 16,000 or so TCR beta sequences were associated with HLA alleles.

The CDR3 sequence is 15 residues long. V was clipped by 5 bases and J by 2 bases; unmatched bases: 5. Germline CDR1 is SGHVS and CDR2 is FQNEAQ. PCR primers comprised 60 Vbeta and 13 Jbeta primers. Here immunoSEQ multiplex PCR was the method, and the copy in TCRdb shows in-frame clones only, minus some. This table holds some 150,000 clones, roughly 9.8% found once. This chain joins TRBV7-8 and TRBJ2-3; 9 positions agree with TRBD2. The origin of this receptor is a man in his fifties or sixties in good health and CMV-seronegative. The source material was PBMCs. The CDR3 protein is CASSMSGGTTDTQYF. The CDR3, as DNA: TGTGCCAGCAGCATGAGCGGGGGGACCACAGATACGCAGTATTTT. The full variable domain, its missing parts supplied by reference TRBV7-8 and TRBJ2-3, is GAGVSQSPRYKVAKRGQDVALRCDPISGHVSLFWYQQALGQGPEFLTYFQNEAQLDKSGLPSDRFFAERPEGSVSTLKIQRTQQEDSAVYLCASSMSGGTTDTQYFGPGTRLTVL.